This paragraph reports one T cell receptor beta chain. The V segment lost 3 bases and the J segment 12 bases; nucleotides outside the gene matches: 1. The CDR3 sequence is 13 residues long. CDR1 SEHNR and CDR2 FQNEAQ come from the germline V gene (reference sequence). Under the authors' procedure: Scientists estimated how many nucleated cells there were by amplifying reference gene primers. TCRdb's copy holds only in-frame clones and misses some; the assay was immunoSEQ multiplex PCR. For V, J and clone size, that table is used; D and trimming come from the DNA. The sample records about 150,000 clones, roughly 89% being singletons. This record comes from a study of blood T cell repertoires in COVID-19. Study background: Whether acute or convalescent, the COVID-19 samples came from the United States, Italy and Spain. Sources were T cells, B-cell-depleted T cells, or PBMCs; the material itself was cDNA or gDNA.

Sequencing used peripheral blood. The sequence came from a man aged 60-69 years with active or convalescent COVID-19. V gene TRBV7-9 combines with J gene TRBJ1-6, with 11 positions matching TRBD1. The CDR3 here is CASSLGQGGPLHF. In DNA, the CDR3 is TGTGCCAGCAGCTTGGGACAGGGGGGACCCCTCCACTTT.